These T cell receptor beta chains were read from a single sample in a study of T-cell reconstitution after alpha-beta-depleted transplantation in children. TCRdb re-derived calls from the PCR reads in MiXCR, one entry per CDR3 protein. The sample consists of a few hundred thousand distinct CDR3 sequences, approximately 9% of them appearing once. This sample comprised PBMCs from the stem cell graft donor, obtained from the stem cell graft. The origin of the receptors is a human donor who donated a stem cell graft to a child with acute lymphoblastic leukemia. Each CDR3 is given with its conserved first and last residue. A D gene is named only where the DNA matches it firmly. Clone size is shown for a subset of rows, as once, few, many or a class of expanded clone.

V gene: TRBV6-5; clone size: few; D gene: .; J gene: TRBJ1-6; CDR3 protein: CASSSDSIGMRAYNSPLHF; CDR3 DNA: TGTGCCAGCAGTTCCGACAGCATAGGAATGAGGGCCTATAATTCACCCCTCCACTTT
V gene: TRBV5-1; clone size: many; D gene: .; J gene: TRBJ1-2; CDR3 protein: CASSLEDGNYGYTF; CDR3 DNA: TGCGCCAGCAGCTTGGAGGACGGGAACTATGGCTACACCTTC
V gene: TRBV25-1; clone size: many; D gene: .; J gene: TRBJ2-2; CDR3 protein: CASRANPHTGELFF; CDR3 DNA: TGTGCCAGCAGGGCTAATCCCCACACCGGGGAGCTGTTTTTT
V gene: TRBV5-1; clone size: many; D gene: TRBD1; J gene: TRBJ2-7; CDR3 protein: CASSRTGGDSYEQYF; CDR3 DNA: TGCGCCAGCAGCCGTACAGGGGGCGATTCCTACGAGCAGTACTTC
V gene: TRBV2; clone size: .; D gene: .; J gene: TRBJ1-5; CDR3 protein: CASSEALGQQPQHF; CDR3 DNA: TGTGCCAGCAGTGAAGCGCTTGGCCAACAGCCCCAGCATTTT
V gene: TRBV30; clone size: .; D gene: .; J gene: TRBJ2-2; CDR3 protein: CAWSVLRLVSTGELFF; CDR3 DNA: TGTGCCTGGAGTGTACTTCGCCTAGTCAGCACCGGGGAGCTGTTTTTT
V gene: TRBV5-1; clone size: .; D gene: TRBD2; J gene: TRBJ2-6; CDR3 protein: CASTWGGSGANVLTF; CDR3 DNA: TGCGCCAGCACTTGGGGGGGCTCTGGGGCCAACGTCCTGACTTTC
V gene: TRBV27; clone size: .; D gene: TRBD1; J gene: TRBJ1-1; CDR3 protein: CASFGRDSYFIHEAFF; CDR3 DNA: TGTGCCAGCTTTGGACGGGACAGCTATTTCATTCATGAAGCTTTCTTT
V gene: TRBV20-1; clone size: .; D gene: TRBD2; J gene: TRBJ2-2; CDR3 protein: CSAGGGVPNTGELFF; CDR3 DNA: TGCAGTGCTGGCGGGGGGGTCCCGAACACCGGGGAGCTGTTTTTT
V gene: TRBV5-1; clone size: few; D gene: .; J gene: TRBJ2-1; CDR3 protein: CASSPRPGAPLNEQFF; CDR3 DNA: TGCGCCAGCAGCCCCCGGCCGGGGGCCCCTCTCAATGAGCAGTTCTTC
V gene: TRBV10-3; clone size: many; D gene: .; J gene: TRBJ2-5; CDR3 protein: CAISTWDGIQETQYF; CDR3 DNA: TGTGCCATCAGCACTTGGGACGGAATTCAAGAGACCCAGTACTTC
V gene: TRBV29-1; clone size: few; D gene: TRBD1; J gene: TRBJ2-5; CDR3 protein: CSVGEGTGGWVEETQYF; CDR3 DNA: TGCAGCGTTGGAGAGGGGACAGGGGGCTGGGTGGAAGAGACCCAGTACTTC
V gene: TRBV10-2; clone size: few; D gene: .; J gene: TRBJ1-2; CDR3 protein: CASRDRASRDGYTF; CDR3 DNA: TGCGCCAGCAGGGATCGGGCCTCGAGGGATGGCTACACCTTC
V gene: TRBV3-1; clone size: .; D gene: TRBD1; J gene: TRBJ2-6; CDR3 protein: CASSHTDRGNVLTF; CDR3 DNA: TGTGCCAGCAGCCATACGGACAGGGGGAACGTCCTGACTTTC
V gene: TRBV6-1; clone size: many; D gene: .; J gene: TRBJ2-1; CDR3 protein: CASSEAGPYNEQFF; CDR3 DNA: TGTGCCAGCAGTGAGGCGGGGCCGTACAATGAGCAGTTCTTC
V gene: TRBV27; clone size: few; D gene: TRBD1; J gene: TRBJ1-5; CDR3 protein: CASSLTGARNQPQHF; CDR3 DNA: TGTGCCAGCAGTTTGACAGGGGCCCGCAATCAGCCCCAGCATTTT
V gene: TRBV18; clone size: few; D gene: .; J gene: TRBJ1-3; CDR3 protein: CASSAQGTGNTIYF; CDR3 DNA: TGTGCCAGCTCAGCCCAGGGGACTGGAAACACCATATATTTT
V gene: TRBV6-5; clone size: .; D gene: TRBD1; J gene: TRBJ1-4; CDR3 protein: CASRTGQPYSTNEKLFF; CDR3 DNA: TGTGCCAGCAGAACGGGACAGCCATATTCAACTAATGAAAAACTGTTTTTT
V gene: TRBV20-1; clone size: many; D gene: .; J gene: TRBJ1-2; CDR3 protein: CSASLRSTF; CDR3 DNA: TGCAGTGCTAGTCTGAGGTCCACCTTC
V gene: TRBV5-6; clone size: few; D gene: .; J gene: TRBJ2-2; CDR3 protein: CASSIYRDPNTGELFF; CDR3 DNA: TGTGCCAGCAGCATCTACAGGGACCCGAACACCGGGGAGCTGTTTTTT
V gene: TRBV5-1; clone size: .; D gene: .; J gene: TRBJ2-7; CDR3 protein: CASSSLGEQYF; CDR3 DNA: TGCGCCAGCAGCTCCCTGGGAGAGCAGTACTTC
V gene: TRBV20-1; clone size: once; D gene: .; J gene: TRBJ2-1; CDR3 protein: CSLGAYNEQFF; CDR3 DNA: TGCAGTCTAGGGGCCTACAATGAGCAGTTCTTC
V gene: TRBV10-3; clone size: many; D gene: .; J gene: TRBJ2-7; CDR3 protein: CAITQNYSYEQYF; CDR3 DNA: TGTGCCATCACACAGAACTACTCCTACGAGCAGTACTTC
V gene: TRBV20-1; clone size: .; D gene: TRBD1; J gene: TRBJ1-5; CDR3 protein: CSARGQRNQPQHF; CDR3 DNA: TGCAGTGCGAGGGGACAGAGGAATCAGCCCCAGCATTTT
V gene: TRBV12-3/TRBV12-4; clone size: .; D gene: TRBD1; J gene: TRBJ2-4; CDR3 protein: CASSFTTGTVIF; CDR3 DNA: TGTGCCAGCAGTTTTACAACCGGGACAGTAATTTTC
V gene: TRBV5-1; clone size: .; D gene: .; J gene: TRBJ1-1; CDR3 protein: CASSPLLGQRTEAFF; CDR3 DNA: TGCGCCAGCAGCCCCCTCTTGGGGCAGAGGACTGAAGCTTTCTTT
V gene: TRBV12-3/TRBV12-4; clone size: many; D gene: .; J gene: TRBJ1-2; CDR3 protein: CASSLSRVQGYTF; CDR3 DNA: TGTGCCAGCAGTTTGTCCAGGGTCCAAGGCTACACCTTC
V gene: TRBV5-1; clone size: few; D gene: .; J gene: TRBJ2-7; CDR3 protein: CASSWAGGETYEQYF; CDR3 DNA: TGCGCCAGCAGCTGGGCCGGGGGCGAAACCTACGAGCAGTACTTC
V gene: TRBV6-6; clone size: many; D gene: .; J gene: TRBJ1-2; CDR3 protein: CASSYSEREGYTF; CDR3 DNA: TGTGCCAGCAGTTACTCGGAGCGGGAAGGCTACACCTTC
V gene: TRBV4-2; clone size: many; D gene: TRBD2; J gene: TRBJ2-1; CDR3 protein: CASSQVPGLAYNEQFF; CDR3 DNA: TGTGCCAGCAGCCAAGTACCGGGACTAGCTTACAATGAGCAGTTCTTC
V gene: TRBV6-2/TRBV6-3; clone size: few; D gene: TRBD2; J gene: TRBJ2-1; CDR3 protein: CASSYSYLAGGALTYNEQFF; CDR3 DNA: TGTGCCAGCAGTTACTCTTACCTAGCGGGGGGGGCACTTACGTACAATGAGCAGTTCTTC
V gene: TRBV3-1; clone size: many; D gene: TRBD2; J gene: TRBJ2-1; CDR3 protein: CASSKSSGTYNEQFF; CDR3 DNA: TGTGCCAGCAGCAAATCTAGCGGCACCTACAATGAGCAGTTCTTC
V gene: TRBV11-3; clone size: many; D gene: .; J gene: TRBJ2-2; CDR3 protein: CASSLERGANTGELFF; CDR3 DNA: TGTGCCAGCAGCTTAGAGCGGGGCGCGAACACCGGGGAGCTGTTTTTT
V gene: TRBV5-1; clone size: few; D gene: .; J gene: TRBJ1-1; CDR3 protein: CASSPGRPMNTEAFF; CDR3 DNA: TGCGCCAGCAGCCCCGGACGGCCTATGAACACTGAAGCTTTCTTT
V gene: TRBV4-3; clone size: .; D gene: TRBD1; J gene: TRBJ2-7; CDR3 protein: CASSQAWGQNSYEQYF; CDR3 DNA: TGCGCCAGCAGCCAAGCCTGGGGACAGAACTCCTACGAGCAGTACTTC
V gene: TRBV3-1; clone size: few; D gene: .; J gene: TRBJ2-6; CDR3 protein: CASSQGLRGGANVLTF; CDR3 DNA: TGTGCCAGCAGCCAAGGGTTGAGGGGGGGGGCCAACGTCCTGACTTTC
V gene: TRBV10-2; clone size: many; D gene: .; J gene: TRBJ1-1; CDR3 protein: CASSERQVGISTEAFF; CDR3 DNA: TGCGCCAGCAGTGAGAGACAAGTAGGGATAAGCACTGAAGCTTTCTTT
V gene: TRBV6-1; clone size: many; D gene: TRBD1; J gene: TRBJ2-1; CDR3 protein: CAARQGAYNEQFF; CDR3 DNA: TGTGCCGCTCGACAGGGGGCCTACAATGAGCAGTTCTTC
V gene: TRBV5-1; clone size: few; D gene: .; J gene: TRBJ1-2; CDR3 protein: CASSLSPNYGYTF; CDR3 DNA: TGCGCCAGCAGCTTGTCACCTAACTATGGCTACACCTTC
V gene: TRBV5-1; clone size: few; D gene: TRBD1; J gene: TRBJ1-1; CDR3 protein: CASSPGQGGLNTEAFF; CDR3 DNA: TGCGCCAGCAGCCCGGGACAGGGAGGGCTGAACACTGAAGCTTTCTTT
V gene: TRBV5-1; clone size: many; D gene: TRBD1; J gene: TRBJ2-1; CDR3 protein: CASSPGTGVGEQFF; CDR3 DNA: TGCGCCAGCAGCCCCGGGACAGGGGTTGGTGAGCAGTTCTTC
V gene: TRBV7-9; clone size: .; D gene: TRBD1; J gene: TRBJ1-1; CDR3 protein: CASREYGDRGRGTEAFF; CDR3 DNA: TGTGCCAGCAGAGAATATGGGGACAGGGGGCGAGGCACTGAAGCTTTCTTT
V gene: TRBV2; clone size: many; D gene: TRBD1; J gene: TRBJ1-5; CDR3 protein: CASSESQGVEQPQHF; CDR3 DNA: TGTGCCAGCAGTGAAAGCCAGGGGGTAGAGCAGCCCCAGCATTTT
V gene: TRBV4-3; clone size: many; D gene: .; J gene: TRBJ1-5; CDR3 protein: CASSQDSGSLLNQPQHF; CDR3 DNA: TGCGCCAGCAGCCAAGACAGCGGGTCGCTCCTCAATCAGCCCCAGCATTTT
V gene: TRBV6-1; clone size: many; D gene: .; J gene: TRBJ2-3; CDR3 protein: CASSPMGAAFTDTQYF; CDR3 DNA: TGTGCCAGCAGCCCTATGGGGGCGGCCTTCACAGATACGCAGTATTTT
V gene: TRBV12-3/TRBV12-4; clone size: .; D gene: .; J gene: TRBJ2-1; CDR3 protein: CASSPTPTVYPISSYNEQFF; CDR3 DNA: TGTGCCAGCAGTCCCACTCCGACAGTTTATCCCATCAGCTCCTACAATGAGCAGTTCTTC
V gene: TRBV5-5; clone size: .; D gene: .; J gene: TRBJ2-7; CDR3 protein: CASSLVWETYEQYF; CDR3 DNA: TGTGCCAGCAGCTTGGTTTGGGAAACCTACGAGCAGTACTTC
V gene: TRBV29-1; clone size: few; D gene: .; J gene: TRBJ1-2; CDR3 protein: CSADGGEGYTF; CDR3 DNA: TGCAGCGCCGACGGGGGAGAGGGCTACACCTTC
V gene: TRBV3-1; clone size: many; D gene: TRBD2; J gene: TRBJ2-1; CDR3 protein: CASSQDPAGGPRNEQFF; CDR3 DNA: TGTGCCAGCAGCCAAGATCCAGCGGGGGGGCCTCGGAATGAGCAGTTCTTC
V gene: TRBV10-3; clone size: .; D gene: TRBD1; J gene: TRBJ2-3; CDR3 protein: CAIRGQGPPSTDTQYF; CDR3 DNA: TGTGCCATCAGGGGACAGGGGCCTCCTAGCACAGATACGCAGTATTTT
V gene: TRBV20-1; clone size: few; D gene: .; J gene: TRBJ2-7; CDR3 protein: CSARGAEAGIIYEQYF; CDR3 DNA: TGCAGTGCTAGAGGGGCAGAGGCAGGGATTATCTACGAGCAGTACTTC
V gene: TRBV11-2; clone size: few; D gene: .; J gene: TRBJ2-1; CDR3 protein: CASSLGFGAGNEQFF; CDR3 DNA: TGTGCCAGCAGCTTAGGATTTGGTGCCGGGAATGAGCAGTTCTTC
V gene: TRBV5-1; clone size: few; D gene: .; J gene: TRBJ1-2; CDR3 protein: CASSLRQESYGYTF; CDR3 DNA: TGCGCCAGCAGCTTGCGCCAGGAGTCTTATGGCTACACCTTC
V gene: TRBV7-2; clone size: few; D gene: TRBD1; J gene: TRBJ2-7; CDR3 protein: CASSLGGQGGRYF; CDR3 DNA: TGTGCCAGCAGCTTAGGGGGACAGGGGGGGCGGTACTTC
V gene: TRBV5-6; clone size: few; D gene: TRBD1; J gene: TRBJ1-1; CDR3 protein: CASSPTGQVLNTEAFF; CDR3 DNA: TGTGCCAGCAGCCCCACTGGACAGGTATTGAACACTGAAGCTTTCTTT
V gene: TRBV30; clone size: few; D gene: .; J gene: TRBJ1-1; CDR3 protein: CAWSVVLELAFF; CDR3 DNA: TGTGCCTGGAGTGTAGTTTTAGAGTTGGCTTTCTTT
V gene: TRBV3-1; clone size: .; D gene: .; J gene: TRBJ2-1; CDR3 protein: CASSPSQWEQFF; CDR3 DNA: TGTGCCAGCAGCCCCTCTCAGTGGGAGCAGTTCTTC
V gene: TRBV5-1; clone size: .; D gene: .; J gene: TRBJ1-4; CDR3 protein: CASSLADSRGEKLFF; CDR3 DNA: TGCGCCAGCAGCTTGGCGGACAGTCGTGGTGAAAAACTGTTTTTT
V gene: TRBV27; clone size: .; D gene: .; J gene: TRBJ2-7; CDR3 protein: CASSALRGYEQYF; CDR3 DNA: TGTGCCAGCAGTGCCCTCCGGGGCTACGAGCAGTACTTC